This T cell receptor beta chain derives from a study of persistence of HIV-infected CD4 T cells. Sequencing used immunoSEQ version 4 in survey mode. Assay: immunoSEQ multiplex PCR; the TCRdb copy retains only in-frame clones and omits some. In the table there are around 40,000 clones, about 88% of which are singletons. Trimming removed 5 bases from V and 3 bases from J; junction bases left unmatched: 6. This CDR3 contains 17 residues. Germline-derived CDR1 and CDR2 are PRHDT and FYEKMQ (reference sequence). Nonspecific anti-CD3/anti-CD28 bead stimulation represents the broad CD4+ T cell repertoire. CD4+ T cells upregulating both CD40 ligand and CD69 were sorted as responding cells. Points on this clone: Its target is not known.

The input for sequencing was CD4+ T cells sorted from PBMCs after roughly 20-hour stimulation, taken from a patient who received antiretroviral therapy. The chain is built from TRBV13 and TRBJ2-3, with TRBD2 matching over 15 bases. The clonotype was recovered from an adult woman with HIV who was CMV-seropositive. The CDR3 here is CASSAGLAGGRTDTQYF. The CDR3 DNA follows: TGTGCCAGCAGCGCCGGACTAGCGGGGGGGCGGACAGATACGCAGTATTTT.